Following are 14 T cell receptor beta chains from one sample sequenced in a study of T cell responses to AZD1222 COVID-19 vaccine. Method: immunoSEQ multiplex PCR; TCRdb's copy keeps in-frame clones and lacks some. The sample holds fewer than 150,000 clones, approximately 92% seen once. Here the sequenced sample was peripheral blood, taken 28 days after the second AZD1222 dose. All receptors derive from an adult who received the AZD1222 COVID-19 vaccine.

The chain couples TRBV19 to TRBJ2-1; 7 bases are a match to TRBD1. The CDR3 has 14 amino acids. The ends lost 3 bases at V and 2 bases at J; junction bases unmatched: 1. Germline V gives CDR1 LNHDA, CDR2 SQIVND (reference sequence). CDR3 amino acids: CASSMRGPYNEQFF. DNA of the CDR3: TGTGCCAGTAGTATGAGGGGGCCCTACAATGAGCAGTTCTTC.

The chain combines TRBV28 with TRBJ1-1; the D gene is possibly TRBD1 (6 bases). The CDR3 covers 13 residues. The germline gives CDR1 MDHEN, CDR2 SYDVKM. The V gene lost 4 bases and the J gene lost 8 bases, with 14 bases spanning the gap. The CDR3 sequence: CASSSRRGREAFF. The CDR3 DNA reads TGTGCCAGCAGTTCGCGCAGGGGCCGAGAAGCTTTCTTT.

The chain joins TRBV2 to TRBJ1-2; D is possibly TRBD1 (6 bases). The germline gives CDR1 SNHLY, CDR2 FYNNEI. The V gene lost 4 bases and the J gene lost 2 bases, with 11 bases spanning the gap. The CDR3 loop spans 14 amino acids. The CDR3 bases are TGTGCCAGCAGTGTTATCCAGGGGAACTATGGCTACACCTTC. Protein sequence: CASSVIQGNYGYTF.

V gene TRBV2 combines with J gene TRBJ1-1; the D gene is possibly TRBD1 (5 bases). Trimming left V 8 bases short and J 1 base short, with 17 bases between. Germline assignment: CDR1 SNHLY and CDR2 FYNNEI. The CDR3 covers 15 residues. CDR3 loop: CASRPRGFPNTEAFF. CDR3 in DNA: TGTGCCAGCCGTCCCCGGGGCTTCCCGAACACTGAAGCTTTCTTT.

On this clone itself: The germline gene is not matched at one end of the junction; a read error may be the cause. This rearrangement joins TRBV7-7 to TRBJ2-7; TRBD1 matches at 8 bases. Germline assignment: CDR1 SSHAT and CDR2 FNYEAQ (reference sequence). The CDR3 consists of 16 residues. CDR3 protein: CASSLVRDRRFYEQYF. Written as DNA, the CDR3 is TGTGCTAGCAGCTTAGTAAGGGACAGGCGATTCTACGAGCAGTACTTC.

The rearrangement uses TRBV4-1 and TRBJ2-5, with 7 bases that match TRBD1. The junction had 4 bases not matched to a gene; V was cut back by 4 bases and J by 2 bases. The CDR3 has 14 residues. The germline CDR1 and CDR2 sequences are MGHRA and YSYEKL. In DNA, the CDR3 is TGCGCCAGCAGCCTTGACAGGGTGCAAGAGACCCAGTACTTC. Residues: CASSLDRVQETQYF.

The rearrangement joins TRBV19 to TRBJ1-5, with TRBD1 identical over 7 bases. Germline loops: CDR1 LNHDA, CDR2 SQIVND (reference sequence). CDR3 size: 15 residues. V trimming: 3 bases; J trimming: 4 bases; junction bases outside the gene matches: 6. The CDR3 DNA reads TGTGCCAGTAGTATCCGGGACAGTTTTAATCAGCCCCAGCATTTT. Encoded protein: CASSIRDSFNQPQHF.

This clone was found once. This rearrangement joins TRBV19 to TRBJ2-7, with D uncertain. The CDR3 is made up of 15 amino acids. Germline CDR1 and CDR2: LNHDA and SQIVND (reference sequence). The V and J ends lost 6 bases and 3 bases respectively, with 18 bases between them. CDR3: CASRDGGMGFYEQYF. CDR3 in DNA: TGTGCCAGTAGGGACGGCGGTATGGGTTTCTACGAGCAGTACTTC.

The gene calls are TRBV7-8 and TRBJ2-7; D gene uncertain. V was shortened by 1 base and J by 3 bases, with 7 bases between the two germline ends. Germline CDR1 and CDR2: SGHVS and FQNEAQ. The CDR3 contains 13 residues. The DNA of the CDR3 is TGTGCCAGCAGCTTAGGGCCCCACTACGAGCAGTACTTC. This gives the protein CASSLGPHYEQYF.

V usage is TRBV29-1 and J usage is TRBJ2-1, with TRBD1 identical over 7 bases. The CDR3 consists of 12 residues. Trimming took 6 bases from V and 5 from J; bases not matched to a gene: 4. Germline assignment: CDR1 SQVTM and CDR2 ANQGSEA. The CDR3 reads CSVWDRHNEQFF. CDR3 nucleotides: TGCAGCGTGTGGGACAGACACAATGAGCAGTTCTTC.

The chain combines TRBV30 with TRBJ1-1; D unresolved. The germline V and J ends were trimmed by 3 bases and 7 bases, with 9 bases remaining between them. Germline V gene lookup returns CDR1 GTSNPN and CDR2 SVGIG (reference sequence). The CDR3 has 11 residues. The CDR3, as DNA: TGTGCCTGGAGCGTAGCGCGTGAAGCTTTCTTT. It specifies CAWSVAREAFF.

V usage is TRBV5-1 and J usage is TRBJ2-3; the D gene is possibly TRBD2 (6 bases). Between the trimmed V and J ends, which lost 2 bases and 0 bases, there was a span of 16 bases. Germline CDR1 reads SGHRS; CDR2 reads YFSETQ. The CDR3 extends over 17 amino acids. This chain's CDR3 is CASSFVGLALSTDTQYF. The CDR3 bases are TGCGCCAGCAGCTTTGTGGGGCTAGCGCTGAGCACAGATACGCAGTATTTT.

The CDR3 reads CASSAGLAGGSHTGELFF. Here the CDR3 DNA reads TGTGCCAGTAGTGCGGGACTAGCGGGGGGGTCCCACACCGGGGAGCTGTTTTTT. V is TRBV19 and J is TRBJ2-2; 16 nucleotides line up with TRBD2. The CDR3 is 18 amino acids. Losses at the gene ends were 5 bases for V and 3 bases for J; bases not matched to a gene: 6. Germline V gene data show CDR1 as LNHDA and CDR2 as SQIVND (reference sequence).

The chain combines TRBV3-1 (or the pseudogene TRBV3-2) with TRBJ1-2; D gene ambiguous. The length of the CDR3 is 14 residues. CDR1 and CDR2 from the germline V gene are LGHDT and YNNKEL (reference sequence). Trimming took 4 bases from V and 0 from J, leaving 9 bases between them. The CDR3, as DNA: TGTGCCAGCAGCCCAACCAAAGCTAACTATGGCTACACCTTC. Protein product: CASSPTKANYGYTF.